Listed below are T cell receptor beta chains from one sample, sequenced in a study of blood T cell repertoires in COVID-19. Produced via immunoSEQ multiplex PCR; TCRdb's table is partial and in-frame only. The table records 70,000 or so clones, roughly 91% of them present only once. The sequencing sample was made of peripheral blood. The receptors originated from a man in his 60s with acute or convalescent COVID-19. Each CDR3 is given with its conserved first and last residue. Each record gives: V gene, clone size, D gene, J gene, CDR3 DNA, CDR3 protein. D genes are given only for firm matches. The listing skips clone size in some rows; elsewhere it reads once, few, many or a size class.

V: TRBV19
size: once
D: .
J: TRBJ1-1
DNA: TGTGCCAGTAACCGGTGGAGGGAGAACACTGAAGCTTTCTTT
CDR3: CASNRWRENTEAFF

V: TRBV7-3
size: .
D: TRBD2
J: TRBJ2-1
DNA: TGTGCCAGCAGCTTAACGCTAGCGGGAGCTCATGAGCAGTTCTTC
CDR3: CASSLTLAGAHEQFF

V: TRBV12-3/TRBV12-4
size: .
D: .
J: TRBJ2-7
DNA: TGTGCCAGCAGGGAGGGGTACGAGCAGTACTTC
CDR3: CASREGYEQYF

V: TRBV7-3
size: .
D: TRBD2
J: TRBJ2-3
DNA: TGTGCCAGCAGTTCTAGACTAGCGGGGGGCACAGATACGCAGTATTTT
CDR3: CASSSRLAGGTDTQYF

V: TRBV6-5
size: .
D: TRBD1
J: TRBJ1-4
DNA: TGTGCCAGCAGTTACGGACAGGGGGGTGGTGAAAAACTGTTTTTT
CDR3: CASSYGQGGGEKLFF

V: TRBV24-1
size: .
D: .
J: TRBJ1-5
DNA: TGTGCCACCAGTGAGTTTTCTCAGTCGAGGGTGGGCAATCAGCCCCAGCATTTT
CDR3: CATSEFSQSRVGNQPQHF

V: TRBV9
size: once
D: .
J: TRBJ2-3
DNA: TGTGCCAGCAGCGTAGATGGCTGGAGCACAGATACGCAGTATTTT
CDR3: CASSVDGWSTDTQYF

V: TRBV19
size: .
D: TRBD2
J: TRBJ2-7
DNA: TGTGCCACCCAGTCTCGGGAGGCGACCTACGAGCAGTACTTC
CDR3: CATQSREATYEQYF

V: TRBV5-1
size: .
D: .
J: TRBJ2-1
DNA: TGCGCCAGCAGCCTAATTATGGGAGGCGTCCTCTCCTACAATGAGCAGTTCTTC
CDR3: CASSLIMGGVLSYNEQFF

V: TRBV3-1/TRBV3-2
size: .
D: .
J: TRBJ1-3
DNA: TGTGCCAGCAGACGGGGGAGTCAGATTTCTGGAAACACCATATATTTT
CDR3: CASRRGSQISGNTIYF

V: TRBV6-5
size: .
D: .
J: TRBJ1-3
DNA: TGTGCCAGCAGCGCGACTAAAGCTGGAAACACCATATATTTT
CDR3: CASSATKAGNTIYF

V: TRBV11-1
size: .
D: .
J: TRBJ2-1
DNA: TGTGCCAGCAGCCGGACAGCCGATGAGCAGTTCTTC
CDR3: CASSRTADEQFF

V: TRBV19
size: .
D: TRBD1
J: TRBJ2-3
DNA: TGTGCCAGTAGCTTCGGGACAGAGCACACAGATACGCAGTATTTT
CDR3: CASSFGTEHTDTQYF

V: TRBV29-1
size: once
D: .
J: TRBJ2-7
DNA: TGCAGCGTTACCCGGGATTTTGAATACGAGCAGTACTTC
CDR3: CSVTRDFEYEQYF

V: TRBV6-4
size: .
D: TRBD2
J: TRBJ2-3
DNA: TGTGCCAGCAGTGACGGCGGGGGAGGGACAGATACGCAGTATTTT
CDR3: CASSDGGGGTDTQYF

V: TRBV3-1/TRBV3-2
size: .
D: .
J: TRBJ2-3
DNA: TGTGCCAGCAGCCAACAGACTACTAGGGGGGGAGATACGCAGTATTTT
CDR3: CASSQQTTRGGDTQYF

V: TRBV5-1
size: .
D: TRBD1
J: TRBJ2-7
DNA: TGCGCCAGCAGCTTGAGGGGACAGGGTGAAGGCGAGCAGTACTTC
CDR3: CASSLRGQGEGEQYF

V: TRBV30
size: .
D: TRBD1
J: TRBJ1-6
DNA: TGTGCCTGGAGTCCGACAGGGGGTGGCTCACCCCTCCACTTT
CDR3: CAWSPTGGGSPLHF

V: TRBV12-3/TRBV12-4
size: .
D: .
J: TRBJ1-1
DNA: TGTGCCAGCAGAGCCGGGGAGGGGCCGGAAGCTTTCTTT
CDR3: CASRAGEGPEAFF

V: TRBV7-3
size: .
D: TRBD1
J: TRBJ2-5
DNA: TGTGCCAGCAGCTCAGGACAGGGGGTAGGAGAGACCCAGTACTTC
CDR3: CASSSGQGVGETQYF

V: TRBV7-8
size: .
D: .
J: TRBJ2-7
DNA: TGTGCCAGCAGCTTAGCGGGGGACACCTACGAGCAGTACTTC
CDR3: CASSLAGDTYEQYF

V: TRBV5-6
size: .
D: .
J: TRBJ2-3
DNA: TGTGCCAGCAGCTTGGGACAGAGCACAGATACGCAGTATTTT
CDR3: CASSLGQSTDTQYF

V: TRBV5-6
size: .
D: .
J: TRBJ1-1
DNA: TGTGCCAGCAGCTCCGGGGTAACAGGGACCGGTTTCTACACTGAAGCTTTCTTT
CDR3: CASSSGVTGTGFYTEAFF

V: TRBV24-1
size: .
D: TRBD2
J: TRBJ2-2
DNA: TGTGCCACCAGTGAGCGGGGGACCGGGGAGCTGTTTTTT
CDR3: CATSERGTGELFF

V: TRBV3-1/TRBV3-2
size: .
D: .
J: TRBJ2-1
DNA: TGTGCCAGCAGCCAAAGGAGTGAGCAGTTCTTC
CDR3: CASSQRSEQFF

V: TRBV30
size: .
D: .
J: TRBJ1-2
DNA: TGTGCCTGGGATTCCCGCCAGGAGGGAATATATGGCTACACCTTC
CDR3: CAWDSRQEGIYGYTF

V: TRBV6-6
size: .
D: .
J: TRBJ2-5
DNA: TGTGCCAGCAGTTACCTCCTGGAGACCCAGTACTTC
CDR3: CASSYLLETQYF

V: TRBV7-2
size: .
D: TRBD2
J: TRBJ2-3
DNA: TGTGCCAGCAGCTTAGAATGGGGACTAGGCGAGTATTTT
CDR3: CASSLEWGLGEYF

V: TRBV5-1
size: .
D: TRBD2
J: TRBJ2-1
DNA: TGCGCCAGCAGCTTGGGGCCTCCAACTAGCGGGGCTTACAATGAGCAGTTCTTC
CDR3: CASSLGPPTSGAYNEQFF

V: TRBV5-6
size: .
D: .
J: TRBJ2-1
DNA: TGTGCCAGCAGCCCAGGGGCCAATGAGCAGTTCTTC
CDR3: CASSPGANEQFF

V: TRBV11-2
size: .
D: TRBD2
J: TRBJ2-2
DNA: TGTGCCAGCAGCCCACTAGCGGGAGTGTTCGGGGAGCTGTTTTTT
CDR3: CASSPLAGVFGELFF

V: TRBV24-1
size: .
D: .
J: TRBJ1-4
DNA: TGTGCCACCAGTGACCCAGACAGTGCAACTAATGAAAAACTGTTTTTT
CDR3: CATSDPDSATNEKLFF

V: TRBV14
size: few
D: TRBD1
J: TRBJ1-2
DNA: TGTGCCAGCAGTCCGACAGGGACCCATGGCTACACCTTC
CDR3: CASSPTGTHGYTF

V: TRBV27
size: .
D: .
J: TRBJ1-2
DNA: TGTGCCAGCAGTTTTAAGAGGAACTATGGCTACACCTTC
CDR3: CASSFKRNYGYTF

V: TRBV5-1
size: .
D: TRBD1
J: TRBJ1-6
DNA: TGCGCCAGCAGCACCGGGACAGAAAATTCACCCCTCCACTTT
CDR3: CASSTGTENSPLHF

V: TRBV5-4
size: .
D: TRBD2
J: TRBJ2-7
DNA: TGTGCCAGCAGCCCCGAAGCGGGGGCTTCTCCTAGCGAGCAGTACTTC
CDR3: CASSPEAGASPSEQYF

V: TRBV5-1
size: .
D: .
J: TRBJ2-2
DNA: TGCGCCAGCAGCTGGCCCACTAGCACCGGGGAGCTGTTTTTT
CDR3: CASSWPTSTGELFF

V: TRBV7-8
size: once
D: .
J: TRBJ2-7
DNA: TGTGCCAGCAGCTTAGGGGGCCTTGGGGTTCGTGAGCAGTACTTC
CDR3: CASSLGGLGVREQYF

V: TRBV9
size: .
D: .
J: TRBJ2-5
DNA: TGTGCCAGCAGCGTAGGAGGTCCAGGGGAGACCCAGTACTTC
CDR3: CASSVGGPGETQYF

V: TRBV29-1
size: .
D: TRBD1
J: TRBJ1-2
DNA: TGCAGCGGTGGACAGGGAGAAGGCTACACCTTC
CDR3: CSGGQGEGYTF

V: TRBV6-4
size: .
D: .
J: TRBJ2-1
DNA: TGTGCCAGCAGTGACTCGATCAGGGCTTATGAGCAGTTCTTC
CDR3: CASSDSIRAYEQFF

V: TRBV9
size: .
D: TRBD2
J: TRBJ2-1
DNA: TGTGCCAGCAGCCCTAGCGGGGCCTACAATGAGCAGTTCTTC
CDR3: CASSPSGAYNEQFF

V: TRBV30
size: .
D: TRBD2
J: TRBJ2-5
DNA: TGTGCCTGGAACATACTAGCGGTAGAGACCCAGTACTTC
CDR3: CAWNILAVETQYF

V: TRBV2
size: .
D: TRBD1
J: TRBJ1-4
DNA: TGTGCCAGCAATCGGGACAGGCAGAATGAAAAACTGTTTTTT
CDR3: CASNRDRQNEKLFF

V: TRBV5-6
size: .
D: .
J: TRBJ2-4
DNA: TGTGCCAGCAGCTTGGTTCTGGAGCTAGCCAAAAACATTCAGTACTTC
CDR3: CASSLVLELAKNIQYF

V: TRBV5-1
size: .
D: .
J: TRBJ2-3
DNA: TGCGCCAGCAGCTTGGTCTTCGAATTAGGCACAGATACGCAGTATTTT
CDR3: CASSLVFELGTDTQYF

V: TRBV7-2
size: few
D: .
J: TRBJ1-5
DNA: TGTGCCAGCAGTCTAGCAATCGGTCCTCAGCCCCAGCATTTT
CDR3: CASSLAIGPQPQHF

V: TRBV5-1
size: .
D: .
J: TRBJ2-7
DNA: TGCGCCAGCAGCTCGTACTTCGACCGACAGAGCGAGCAGTACTTC
CDR3: CASSSYFDRQSEQYF

V: TRBV11-2
size: .
D: TRBD2
J: TRBJ2-1
DNA: TGTGCCAGCAGCTTAGAAGGGACTAGCGTCTACAATGAGCAGTTCTTC
CDR3: CASSLEGTSVYNEQFF

V: TRBV5-1
size: once
D: TRBD2
J: TRBJ2-2
DNA: TGCGCCAGCAGCTTCTCGACTAGCCCCACCGGGGAGCTGTTTTTT
CDR3: CASSFSTSPTGELFF

V: TRBV2
size: .
D: TRBD1
J: TRBJ1-6
DNA: TGTGCCAGCAGCCTGCCGACAGGGGCCTCACCCCTCCACTTT
CDR3: CASSLPTGASPLHF

V: TRBV19
size: .
D: .
J: TRBJ1-4
DNA: TGTGCCAGTAGTCCAGGGGCGGCTAATGAAAAACTGTTTTTT
CDR3: CASSPGAANEKLFF

V: TRBV12-3/TRBV12-4
size: .
D: TRBD2
J: TRBJ2-1
DNA: TGTGCCAGCAGGATGACTAGCGCGGGTGAGCAGTTCTTC
CDR3: CASRMTSAGEQFF

V: TRBV5-1
size: .
D: .
J: TRBJ2-7
DNA: TGCGCCAGCAGCTTGGGGGCAGGGTCTTCCTACGAGCAGTACTTC
CDR3: CASSLGAGSSYEQYF

V: TRBV24-1
size: .
D: .
J: TRBJ1-2
DNA: TGTGCCACCAGTGGCCCTGAATTAAAAAGCCTTAACTATGGCTACACCTTC
CDR3: CATSGPELKSLNYGYTF